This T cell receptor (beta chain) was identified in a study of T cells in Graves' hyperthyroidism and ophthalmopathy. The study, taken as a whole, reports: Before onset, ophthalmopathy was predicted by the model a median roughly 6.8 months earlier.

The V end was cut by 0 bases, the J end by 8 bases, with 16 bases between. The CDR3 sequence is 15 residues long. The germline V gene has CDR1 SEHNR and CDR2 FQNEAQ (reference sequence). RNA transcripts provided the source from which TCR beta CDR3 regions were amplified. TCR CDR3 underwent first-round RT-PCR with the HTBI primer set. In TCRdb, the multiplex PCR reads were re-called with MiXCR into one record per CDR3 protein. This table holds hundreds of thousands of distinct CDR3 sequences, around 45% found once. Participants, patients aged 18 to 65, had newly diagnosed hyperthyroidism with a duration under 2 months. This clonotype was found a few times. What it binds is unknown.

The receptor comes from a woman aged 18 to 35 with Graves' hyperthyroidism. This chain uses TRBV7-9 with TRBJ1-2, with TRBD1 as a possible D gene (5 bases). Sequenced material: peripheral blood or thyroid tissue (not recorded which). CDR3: CASSLAGLGPGGYTF. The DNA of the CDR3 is TGTGCCAGCAGCTTAGCCGGTCTGGGGCCGGGAGGCTACACCTTC.